This section outlines one TCR beta chain sequence together with its context. The antigen is undetermined. This record comes from a study of T cells in Graves' hyperthyroidism and ophthalmopathy. Findings and caveats of the study: Ophthalmopathy was model-predicted a median roughly 6.3 months pre-onset.

The germline CDR1 and CDR2 sequences are DFQATT and SNEGSKA (reference sequence). The CDR3 is made up of 14 amino acids. The germline V and J ends were trimmed by 3 bases and 0 bases, with 12 bases remaining between them. Patients aged 18 to 65 with hyperthyroidism were newly diagnosed, with duration under 2 months. Amplified TCR beta CDR3 regions came from RNA transcripts. HTBI primers were the set used in a first-round RT-PCR of the TCR CDR3. TCRdb itself ran the multiplex PCR reads through MiXCR, one entry per CDR3 protein. The data show fewer than 600,000 distinct CDR3 sequences, around 15% seen once.

The clonotype comes from a woman between 35 and 50 years old with Graves' hyperthyroidism. The V and J genes are TRBV20-1 and TRBJ2-7; D perhaps matches TRBD2 (6 bases). Sequenced input: blood. CDR3 DNA: TGCAGTGCTAGTAATGCAGCGGGCTCCTACGAGCAGTACTTC. The encoded protein is CSASNAAGSYEQYF.